The clone carrying this T cell receptor beta chain was seen a handful of times. As every portion of the isolated RNA was reverse transcribed, the sequencing read expressed TCRB transcripts. Produced via immunoSEQ multiplex PCR; TCRdb's table is partial and in-frame only. The sample carries 300,000 to 400,000 clones, roughly 11% recorded once. The sample is drawn from a study of beta chain features in type 1 diabetes. Blood was drawn once from each donor into heparinised tubes. The draws averaged about 0.12 L. This CDR3 has 16 residues. Trimming cost V 4 bases and J 0 bases; bases outside gene matches: 5. Germline CDR1 is LNHDA and CDR2 is SQIVND (reference sequence).

The receptor was derived from a woman aged 25-40 years in good health. The source material was naive CD4+ T cells from blood. V is TRBV19 and J is TRBJ2-1, with 8 bases aligning to TRBD2. CDR3 nucleotides: TGTGCCAGTAGTAGGACTAGCCCGAGCTCCTACAATGAGCAGTTCTTC. Translating it yields CASSRTSPSSYNEQFF. The variable domain in full, completed from reference TRBV19 and TRBJ2-1, reads DGGITQSPKYLFRKEGQNVTLSCEQNLNHDAMYWYRQDPGQGLRLIYYSQIVNDFQKGDIAEGYSVSREKKESFPLTVTSAQKNPTAFYLCASSRTSPSSYNEQFFGPGTRLTVL.